This T cell receptor (beta chain) was identified in a study of blood T cell repertoires in COVID-19. V was clipped by 5 bases and J by 4 bases, with 12 bases between them. This CDR3 contains 14 residues. Germline assignment: CDR1 SGHAT and CDR2 FQNNGV. Using immunoSEQ multiplex PCR, the repertoire was profiled, and TCRdb retains in-frame clones only, with some absent. This table holds about 200,000 clones, roughly 88% found once. This receptor was taken from a man aged 45-65 years with COVID-19, enrolled during active disease. The sample consisted of peripheral blood. This chain connects TRBV11-2 to TRBJ2-1; D is perhaps TRBD1 (6 bases). Here the CDR3 DNA reads TGTGCCAGCAGCGCAGGGGCCGGATACAATGAGCAGTTCTTC. It encodes CASSAGAGYNEQFF.